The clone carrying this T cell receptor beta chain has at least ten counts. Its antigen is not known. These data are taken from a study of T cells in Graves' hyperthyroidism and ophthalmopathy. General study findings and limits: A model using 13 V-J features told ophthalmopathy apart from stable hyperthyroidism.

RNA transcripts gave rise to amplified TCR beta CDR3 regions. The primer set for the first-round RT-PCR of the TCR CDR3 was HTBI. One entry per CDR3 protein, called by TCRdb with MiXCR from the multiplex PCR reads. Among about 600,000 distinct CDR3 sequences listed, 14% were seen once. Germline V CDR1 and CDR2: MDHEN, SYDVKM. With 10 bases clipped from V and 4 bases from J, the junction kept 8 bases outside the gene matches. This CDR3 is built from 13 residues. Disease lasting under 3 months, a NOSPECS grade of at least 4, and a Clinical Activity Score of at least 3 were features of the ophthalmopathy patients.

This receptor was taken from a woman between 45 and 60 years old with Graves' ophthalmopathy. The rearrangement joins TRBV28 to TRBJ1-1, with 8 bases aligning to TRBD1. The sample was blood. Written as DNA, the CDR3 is TGTGCCACCGGCGGGACAGGCGGCACTGAAGCTTTCTTT. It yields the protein CATGGTGGTEAFF.